The TCR beta chain described here comes from a study of blood T cell repertoires in COVID-19. The germline CDR1 and CDR2 sequences are DFQATT and SNEGSKA (reference sequence). The CDR3 totals 8 residues. Sequencing used immunoSEQ multiplex PCR; TCRdb keeps in-frame clones, though not all of them. This sample has approximately 250,000 clones, with around nine tenths found just once. J is TRBJ1-1 and V is TRBV20-1; D is ambiguous. Specimen: PBMCs or T cells enriched from blood (not recorded which). This TCR was sampled from a woman in her 30s who had recovered from COVID-19. The CDR3 protein is CTGVVGFF. CDR3 nucleotides: TGCACCGGGGTGGTGGGTTTCTTT.